This T cell receptor (beta chain) was identified during a study of shared clonotypes between healthy human individuals. Study summary: Those who served as donors were two women and three men between the ages of 18 and 49.

CDR1 and CDR2 from the germline V gene are SGHTA and FQGNSA. Between the trimmed V and J ends, which lost 1 base and 0 bases, there was a span of 4 bases. The CDR3 is 14 amino acids. For this clone: Its cognate antigen is unknown. Other nucleotide sequences from this sample produce the same CDR3.

Nashville, Tennessee was home to all donors, who were Caucasian adults. Method: immunoSEQ multiplex PCR; TCRdb's copy keeps in-frame clones and lacks some. The top ten hold around 0.14% of the sample, which has millions of clones, more than 90% seen once. General study points: Incomplete sequencing of sorted subsets was indicated by rarefaction despite large depth. Specimens sampled were limited to blood, with tissue repertoires likely differing.

The TCR sequence derives from a man aged 18 to 35 in good health. The sequencing sample was made of naive CD4+ T cells sorted from blood. Subset reported: CD45RA+ positively selected. The gene calls are TRBV7-2 and TRBJ1-3; no clear D. The CDR3 loop reads CASSLVSSGNTIYF. The CDR3 region has the DNA TGTGCCAGCAGCTTAGTTAGCTCTGGAAACACCATATATTTT. Based on the CDR3 plus reference TRBV7-2 and TRBJ1-3, the full variable domain is GAGVSQSPSNKVTEKGKDVELRCDPISGHTALYWYRQSLGQGLEFLIYFQGNSAPDKSGLPSDRFSAERTGGSVSTLTIQRTQQEDSAVYLCASSLVSSGNTIYFGEGSWLTVV.